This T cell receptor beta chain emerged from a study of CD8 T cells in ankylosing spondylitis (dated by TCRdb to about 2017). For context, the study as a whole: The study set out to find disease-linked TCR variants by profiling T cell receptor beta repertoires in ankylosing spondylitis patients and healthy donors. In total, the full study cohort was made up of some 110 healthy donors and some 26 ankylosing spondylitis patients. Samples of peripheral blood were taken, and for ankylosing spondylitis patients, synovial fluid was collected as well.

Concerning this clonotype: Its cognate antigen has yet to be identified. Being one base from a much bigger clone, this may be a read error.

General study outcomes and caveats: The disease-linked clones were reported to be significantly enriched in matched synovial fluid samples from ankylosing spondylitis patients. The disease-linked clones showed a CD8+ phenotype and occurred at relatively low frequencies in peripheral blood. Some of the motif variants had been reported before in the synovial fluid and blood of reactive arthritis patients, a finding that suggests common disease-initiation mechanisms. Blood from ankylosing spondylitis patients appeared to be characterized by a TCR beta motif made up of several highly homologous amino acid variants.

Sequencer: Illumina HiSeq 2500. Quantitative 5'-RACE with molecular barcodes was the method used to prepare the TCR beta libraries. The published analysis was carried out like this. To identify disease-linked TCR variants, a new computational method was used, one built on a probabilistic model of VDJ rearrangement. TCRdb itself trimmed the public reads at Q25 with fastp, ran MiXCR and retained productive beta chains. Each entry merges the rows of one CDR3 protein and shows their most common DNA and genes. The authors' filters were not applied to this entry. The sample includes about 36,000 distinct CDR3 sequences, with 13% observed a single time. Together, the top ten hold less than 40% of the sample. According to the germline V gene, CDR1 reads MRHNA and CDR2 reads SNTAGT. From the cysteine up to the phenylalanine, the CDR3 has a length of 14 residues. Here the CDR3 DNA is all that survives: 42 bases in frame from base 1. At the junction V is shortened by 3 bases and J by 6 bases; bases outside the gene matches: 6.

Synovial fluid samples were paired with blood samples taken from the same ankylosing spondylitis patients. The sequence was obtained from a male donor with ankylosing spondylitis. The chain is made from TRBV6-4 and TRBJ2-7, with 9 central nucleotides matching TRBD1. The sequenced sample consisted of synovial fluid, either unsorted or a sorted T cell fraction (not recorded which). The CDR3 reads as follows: CASSEGTGSVEQYF. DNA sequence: TGTGCCAGCAGTGAAGGGACAGGGTCGGTCGAGCAGTACTTC.